The TCR beta chain under discussion was sequenced for a study of control samples from healthy donors and cancer patients. Clones were sequenced by immunoSEQ multiplex PCR, and TCRdb holds only the in-frame ones, with some missing. The sample lists 150,000 or so clones; roughly 93% were seen once. The V gene lost 6 bases and the J gene lost 2 bases, with 17 bases spanning the gap. The germline CDR1 and CDR2 sequences are MNHEY and SMNVEV (reference sequence). The CDR3 loop spans 16 amino acids. This chain connects TRBV27 to TRBJ2-1, with D maybe TRBD1 (5 bases). The sequenced material came from blood. This clonotype was sampled from a man younger than 30 in good health. The CDR3 here is CASSTHLGVAYNEQFF. The CDR3 DNA sequence: TGTGCCAGCAGCACCCATCTAGGGGTAGCCTACAATGAGCAGTTCTTC.